One and the same sample provided the 5 T cell receptor beta chains below, sequenced in a study of early T cells in non-severe SARS-CoV-2 infection. TCRdb re-derived calls from the 5' RACE reads in MiXCR, one entry per CDR3 protein. The sample consists of 55,000 or so distinct CDR3 sequences, about 9.9% of them appearing once. The sample was whole blood. These receptors all stem from an adult who was a healthcare worker with PCR-confirmed SARS-CoV-2 infection or an uninfected control (not recorded which).

In this sample, this clonotype turned up a few times. The rearrangement joins TRBV12-3 or TRBV12-4 to TRBJ2-5; 11 bases are shared with TRBD1. This CDR3 region has 14 residues. V lost 7 bases and J lost 5; bases outside the gene matches: 6. The CDR3 coding sequence is TGTGCCAGCACCGGACAGGGGGCGGAGGAGACCCAGTACTTC. Its translation: CASTGQGAEETQYF.

This clonotype was seen at least ten times. The J gene is TRBJ1-2, the V gene TRBV20-1; 8 bases map to TRBD1. Germline assignment: CDR1 DFQATT and CDR2 SNEGSKA (reference sequence). Unmatched junction bases numbered 5, after V lost 4 bases and J lost 4 bases. The CDR3 has 13 amino acids. CDR3 nucleotide sequence: TGCAGTGCTAAACAGGGGGACCTCTATGGCTACACCTTC. Encoded protein: CSAKQGDLYGYTF.

This clonotype was observed a handful of times. This chain connects TRBV18 to TRBJ1-4; D is undetermined. The CDR3 consists of 13 residues. In germline, CDR1 is KGHSH, CDR2 LQKENI. V lost 6 bases and J lost 6, with 11 bases in between. CDR3 amino acids: CASSGGIDEKLFF. DNA of the CDR3: TGTGCCAGCTCTGGAGGAATCGATGAAAAACTGTTTTTT.

This clonotype was counted a few times. V usage is TRBV5-1 and J usage is TRBJ2-5; D is unclear. V lost 0 bases and J 1 base, leaving 10 bases between the germline ends. Germline CDR1 reads SGHRS; CDR2 reads YFSETQ. The CDR3 totals 15 residues. The CDR3 region is CASSLGAGRQETQYF. In nucleotides, the CDR3 is TGCGCCAGCAGCTTGGGTGCTGGCCGCCAAGAGACCCAGTACTTC.

In its sample, this clonotype was seen a few times. The chain joins TRBV12-5 to TRBJ1-1; tentatively, D is TRBD1 (6 bases). The CDR3 is made up of 15 amino acids. V shed 6 bases and J shed 1 base, with 15 bases lying between them. Looked up from germline, CDR1 is LGHNT and CDR2 is FRNRAP. CDR3 bases: TGTGCTAGTGGCTCCACCGGGACAAAGAACACTGAAGCTTTCTTT. It codes for CASGSTGTKNTEAFF. The full variable domain, completed using reference TRBV12-5 and TRBJ1-1, is DARVTQTPRHKVTEMGQEVTMRCQPILGHNTVFWYRQTMMQGLELLAYFRNRAPLDDSGMPKDRFSAEMPDATLATLKIQPSEPRDSAVYFCASGSTGTKNTEAFFGQGTRLTVV.